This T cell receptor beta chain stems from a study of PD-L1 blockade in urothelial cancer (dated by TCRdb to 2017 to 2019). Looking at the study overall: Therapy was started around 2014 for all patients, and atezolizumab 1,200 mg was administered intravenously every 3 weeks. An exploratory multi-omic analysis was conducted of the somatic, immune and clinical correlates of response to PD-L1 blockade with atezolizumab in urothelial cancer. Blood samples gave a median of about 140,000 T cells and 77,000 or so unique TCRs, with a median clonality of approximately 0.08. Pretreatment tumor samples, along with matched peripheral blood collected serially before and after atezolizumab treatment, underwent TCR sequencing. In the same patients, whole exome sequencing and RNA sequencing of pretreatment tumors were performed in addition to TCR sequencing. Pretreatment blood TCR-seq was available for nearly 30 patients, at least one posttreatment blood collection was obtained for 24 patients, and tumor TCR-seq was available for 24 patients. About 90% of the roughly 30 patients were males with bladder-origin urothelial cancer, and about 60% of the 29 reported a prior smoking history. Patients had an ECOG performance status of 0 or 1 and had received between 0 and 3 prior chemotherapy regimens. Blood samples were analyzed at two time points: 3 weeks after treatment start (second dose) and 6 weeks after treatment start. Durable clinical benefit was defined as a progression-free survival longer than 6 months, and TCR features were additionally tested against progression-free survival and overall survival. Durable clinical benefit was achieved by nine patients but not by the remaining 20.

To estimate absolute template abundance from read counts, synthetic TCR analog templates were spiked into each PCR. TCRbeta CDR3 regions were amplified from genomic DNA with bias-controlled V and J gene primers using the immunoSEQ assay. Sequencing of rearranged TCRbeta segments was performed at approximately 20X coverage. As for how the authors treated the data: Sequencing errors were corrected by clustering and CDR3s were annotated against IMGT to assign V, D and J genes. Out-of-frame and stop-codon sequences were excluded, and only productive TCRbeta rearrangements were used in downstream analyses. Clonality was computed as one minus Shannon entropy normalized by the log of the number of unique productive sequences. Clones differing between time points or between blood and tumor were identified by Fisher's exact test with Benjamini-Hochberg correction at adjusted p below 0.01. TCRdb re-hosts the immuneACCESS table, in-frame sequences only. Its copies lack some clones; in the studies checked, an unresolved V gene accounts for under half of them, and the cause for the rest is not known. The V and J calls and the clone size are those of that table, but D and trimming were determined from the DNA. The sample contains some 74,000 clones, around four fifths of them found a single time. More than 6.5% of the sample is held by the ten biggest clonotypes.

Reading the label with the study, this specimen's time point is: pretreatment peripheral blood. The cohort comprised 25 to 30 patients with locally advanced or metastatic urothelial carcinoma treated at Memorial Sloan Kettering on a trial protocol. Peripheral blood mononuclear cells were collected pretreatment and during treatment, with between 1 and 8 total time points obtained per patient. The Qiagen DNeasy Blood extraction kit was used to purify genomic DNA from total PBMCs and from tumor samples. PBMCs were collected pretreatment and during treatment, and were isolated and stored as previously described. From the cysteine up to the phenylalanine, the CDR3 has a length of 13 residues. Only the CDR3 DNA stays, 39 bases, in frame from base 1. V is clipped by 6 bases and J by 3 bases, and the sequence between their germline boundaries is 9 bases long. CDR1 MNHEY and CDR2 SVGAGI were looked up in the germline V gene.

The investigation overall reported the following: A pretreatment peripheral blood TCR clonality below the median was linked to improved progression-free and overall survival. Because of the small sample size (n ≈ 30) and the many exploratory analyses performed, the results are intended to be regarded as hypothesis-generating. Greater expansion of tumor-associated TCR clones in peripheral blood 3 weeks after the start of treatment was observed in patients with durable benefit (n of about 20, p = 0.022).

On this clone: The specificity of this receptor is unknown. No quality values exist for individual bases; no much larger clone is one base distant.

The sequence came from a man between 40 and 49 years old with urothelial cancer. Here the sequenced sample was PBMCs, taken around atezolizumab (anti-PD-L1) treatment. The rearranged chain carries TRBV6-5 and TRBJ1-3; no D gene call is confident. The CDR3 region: CASRVTNGNTIYF. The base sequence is TGTGCCAGCAGGGTAACTAATGGAAACACCATATATTTT.